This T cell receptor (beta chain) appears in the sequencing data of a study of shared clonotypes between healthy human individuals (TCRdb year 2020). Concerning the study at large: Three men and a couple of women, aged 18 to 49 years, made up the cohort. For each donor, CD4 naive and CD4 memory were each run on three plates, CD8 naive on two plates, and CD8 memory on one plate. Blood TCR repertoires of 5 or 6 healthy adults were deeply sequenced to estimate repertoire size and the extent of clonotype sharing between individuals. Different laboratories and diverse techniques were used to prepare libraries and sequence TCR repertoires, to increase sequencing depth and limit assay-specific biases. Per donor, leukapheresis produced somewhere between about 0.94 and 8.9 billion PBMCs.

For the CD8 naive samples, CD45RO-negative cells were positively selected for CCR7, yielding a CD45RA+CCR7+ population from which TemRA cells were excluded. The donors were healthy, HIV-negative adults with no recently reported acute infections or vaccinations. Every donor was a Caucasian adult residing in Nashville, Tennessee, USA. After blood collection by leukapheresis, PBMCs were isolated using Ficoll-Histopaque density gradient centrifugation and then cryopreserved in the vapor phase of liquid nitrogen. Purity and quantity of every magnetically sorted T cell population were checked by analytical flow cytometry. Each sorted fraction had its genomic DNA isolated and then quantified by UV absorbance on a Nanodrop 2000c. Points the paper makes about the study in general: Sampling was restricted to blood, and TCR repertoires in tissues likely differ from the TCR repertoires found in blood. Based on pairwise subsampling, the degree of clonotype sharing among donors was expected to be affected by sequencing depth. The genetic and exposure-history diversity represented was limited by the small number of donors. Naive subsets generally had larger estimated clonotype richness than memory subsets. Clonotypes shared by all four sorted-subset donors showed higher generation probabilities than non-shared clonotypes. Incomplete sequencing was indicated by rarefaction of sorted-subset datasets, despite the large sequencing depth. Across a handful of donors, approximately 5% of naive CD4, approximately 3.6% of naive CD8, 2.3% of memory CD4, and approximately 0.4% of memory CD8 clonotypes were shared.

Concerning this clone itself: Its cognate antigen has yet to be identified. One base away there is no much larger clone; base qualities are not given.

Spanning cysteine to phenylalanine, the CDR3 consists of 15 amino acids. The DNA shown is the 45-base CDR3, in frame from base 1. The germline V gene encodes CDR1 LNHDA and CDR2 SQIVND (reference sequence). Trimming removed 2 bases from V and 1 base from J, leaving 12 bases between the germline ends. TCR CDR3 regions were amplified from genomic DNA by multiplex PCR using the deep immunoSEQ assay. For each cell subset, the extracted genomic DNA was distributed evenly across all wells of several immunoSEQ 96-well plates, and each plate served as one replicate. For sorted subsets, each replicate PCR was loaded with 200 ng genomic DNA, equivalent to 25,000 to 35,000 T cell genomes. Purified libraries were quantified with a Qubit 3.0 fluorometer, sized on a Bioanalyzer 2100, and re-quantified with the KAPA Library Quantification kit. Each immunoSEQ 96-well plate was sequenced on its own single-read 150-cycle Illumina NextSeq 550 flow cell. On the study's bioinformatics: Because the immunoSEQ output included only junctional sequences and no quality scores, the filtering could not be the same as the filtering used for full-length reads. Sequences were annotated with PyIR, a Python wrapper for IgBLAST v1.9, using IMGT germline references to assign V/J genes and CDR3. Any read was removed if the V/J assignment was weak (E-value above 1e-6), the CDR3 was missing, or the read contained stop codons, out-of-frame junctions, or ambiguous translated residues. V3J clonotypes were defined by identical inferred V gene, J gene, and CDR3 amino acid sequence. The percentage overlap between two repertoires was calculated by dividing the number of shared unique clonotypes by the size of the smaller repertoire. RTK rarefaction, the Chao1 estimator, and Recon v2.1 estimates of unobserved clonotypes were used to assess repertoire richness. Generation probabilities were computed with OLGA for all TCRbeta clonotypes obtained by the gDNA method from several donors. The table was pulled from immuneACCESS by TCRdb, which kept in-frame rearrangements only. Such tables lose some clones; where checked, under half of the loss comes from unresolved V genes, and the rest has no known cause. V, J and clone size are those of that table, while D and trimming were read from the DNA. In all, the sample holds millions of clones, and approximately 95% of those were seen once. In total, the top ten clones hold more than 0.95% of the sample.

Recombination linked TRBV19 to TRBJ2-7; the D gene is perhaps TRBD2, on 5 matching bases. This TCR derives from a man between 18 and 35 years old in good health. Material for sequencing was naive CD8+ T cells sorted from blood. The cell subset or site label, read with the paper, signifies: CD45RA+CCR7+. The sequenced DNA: TGTGCCAGTAGTATACGAGGGTTAGGGTCCTACGAGCAGTACTTC. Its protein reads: CASSIRGLGSYEQYF.